The 18 T cell receptor beta chains below all came from one sample that was sequenced in a study of regulatory T cells in long-lasting Graves disease. Through Arm-PCR of CDR3 regions and iRepertoire HTBI primers, TCR beta libraries were built. TCRdb independently ran MiXCR on the multiplex PCR reads; one entry per CDR3 protein. The sample shows 300,000 to 400,000 distinct CDR3 sequences, approximately 20% of them seen only once. Time point of the sample: newly diagnosed GD, antithyroid drugs for less than 3 months. Scientists built the TCR library using RNA that was extracted from PBMCs. The starting material was peripheral blood mononuclear cells (PBMCs), obtained at new diagnosis, from a patient treated with antithyroid drugs. These receptors came from a female donor with Graves disease.

This clonotype was counted ten times or more. This sequence joins TRBV6-1 and TRBJ1-5; D might be TRBD1 (6 bases). Germline values: CDR1 MNHNS, CDR2 SASEGT. The CDR3 has 15 residues. V lost 1 base, J lost 5 bases, and 12 bases lay in between. The CDR3 bases are TGTGCCAGCAGTGAAGTCGAGGGGGGGGATCAGCCCCAGCATTTT. It encodes CASSEVEGGDQPQHF.

This clonotype was recorded at least ten times. The rearrangement uses TRBV20-1 and TRBJ2-5, with D maybe TRBD2 (5 bases). This CDR3 has 14 residues. The V gene's germline CDR1 is DFQATT and CDR2 SNEGSKA (reference sequence). Trimming took 2 bases from V and 3 from J, leaving 13 bases between them. The CDR3 loop is CSARPGRGKETQYF. The CDR3 DNA reads TGCAGTGCTAGACCCGGACGGGGAAAAGAGACCCAGTACTTC.

This clonotype was counted ten times or more. The J gene is TRBJ2-5, the V gene TRBV27; no definite D call. The germline V gene has CDR1 MNHEY and CDR2 SMNVEV (reference sequence). The CDR3 length is 13 residues. The ends were cut back, 3 bases at V and 3 bases at J, with 8 bases in the middle. CDR3 in amino acids: CASSFLDKETQYF. CDR3 bases: TGTGCCAGCAGTTTTTTGGATAAAGAGACCCAGTACTTC.

This clonotype was seen repeatedly, ten times or more. J is TRBJ2-3 and V is TRBV6-1, with 12 bases that match TRBD2. Germline V CDR1 and CDR2: MNHNS, SASEGT. This CDR3 has 19 residues. V lost 7 bases and J lost 2; bases outside the gene matches: 16. CDR3 in amino acids: CASTHRDTGTSGLTDTQYF. The CDR3 DNA reads as TGTGCCAGCACCCACCGGGACACCGGGACTAGCGGGCTCACAGATACGCAGTATTTT.

The table lists this clonotype with many counts. The rearrangement joins TRBV11-3 to TRBJ1-4; D unclear. Germline CDR1 reads SGHNT; CDR2 reads YENEEA. V was trimmed by 2 bases and J by 12 bases, leaving 13 bases between them. The CDR3 covers 13 residues. CDR3 DNA sequence: TGTGCCAGCAGCTTATCGATCGGGAGTGAACTGTTTTTT. Amino acids: CASSLSIGSELFF.

The chain employs TRBV6-2 or TRBV6-3 and TRBJ2-2, with D uncertain. The CDR3 extends over 15 amino acids. Trimming shortened V by 3 bases and J by 0 bases, and 8 bases separated the two germline ends. Germline CDR1 is MNHEY and CDR2 is SVGEGT. Here the CDR3 reads CASSYKRTNTGELFF. The CDR3 region has the DNA TGTGCCAGCAGTTATAAGCGAACGAACACCGGGGAGCTGTTTTTT.

V usage is TRBV6-1 and J usage is TRBJ2-2; possibly TRBD2 for D (6 bases). Trimming removed 11 bases from V and 5 bases from J, with 18 bases in between. In germline, CDR1 is MNHNS, CDR2 SASEGT. The CDR3 extends over 14 amino acids. The CDR3 is CASSFPGRTGELFF. The CDR3 DNA follows: TGTGCCTCTTCCTTCCCCGGGAGAACCGGGGAGCTGTTTTTT.

Of note for this clonotype: This may be a read error, as it is one base from a much larger clone. The chain has TRBV11-2 and TRBJ2-3; 11 bases are shared with TRBD2. The germline V gene encodes CDR1 SGHAT and CDR2 FQNNGV. The CDR3 has 18 residues. The CDR3 DNA follows: TGTGCCAGCAGCAAAGGGACTAGCGGAGTACTACCCACAGATACGCGGTATTTT. Translated, it gives CASSKGTSGVLPTDTRYF.

This chain connects TRBV5-8 to TRBJ2-7; 10 bases match TRBD2. This CDR3 comprises 17 residues. With V trimmed by 1 base and J by 0 bases, 7 bases remained unmatched. Per germline, CDR1 SGHTS and CDR2 YDEGEE. The chain's CDR3 is CASSLMPLAGNSYEQYF. CDR3 nucleotide sequence: TGTGCCAGCAGCTTGATGCCACTAGCGGGGAACTCCTACGAGCAGTACTTC.

The chain couples TRBV27 to TRBJ2-7, with TRBD1 matching 9 bases. CDR1 and CDR2 (germline): MNHEY, SMNVEV (reference sequence). The ends lost 6 bases at V and 3 bases at J; junction bases unmatched: 3. This CDR3 contains 13 residues. The CDR3 nucleotides read TGTGCCAGCAGCTGGACAGGGGTCTACGAGCAGTACTTC. It is translated as CASSWTGVYEQYF.

The table lists this clonotype with a few counts. The chain carries TRBV5-1 and TRBJ1-4; 8 nucleotides align to TRBD1. Germline CDR1 reads SGHRS; CDR2 reads YFSETQ. Unmatched junction bases numbered 6, after V lost 0 bases and J lost 8 bases. CDR3 length equals 15 residues. In DNA, the CDR3 is TGCGCCAGCAGCTTGGGCGGGACAGGTTACGAAAAACTGTTTTTT. Its translation: CASSLGGTGYEKLFF. Looking up the rest from reference TRBV5-1 and TRBJ1-4 gives the full variable domain: KAGVTQTPRYLIKTRGQQVTLSCSPISGHRSVSWYQQTPGQGLQFLFEYFSETQRNKGNFPGRFSGRQFSNSRSEMNVSTLELGDSALYLCASSLGGTGYEKLFFGSGTQLSVL.

This clonotype was seen many times. The chain has TRBV7-8 and TRBJ2-1; TRBD2 matches 13 bases. Germline assignment: CDR1 SGHVS and CDR2 FQNEAQ. V was clipped by 0 bases and J by 6 bases; unmatched bases: 8. The CDR3 is 18 residues long. CDR3 loop: CASSLAHAWTSGSNEQFF. The CDR3 DNA reads as TGTGCCAGCAGCTTAGCGCACGCCTGGACTAGCGGGAGCAATGAGCAGTTCTTC.

In its sample, this clonotype was seen many times. This chain links TRBV7-9 with TRBJ1-1, with D maybe TRBD1 (5 bases). Per the germline V gene, CDR1 is SEHNR and CDR2 is FQNEAQ (reference sequence). Trimming shortened V by 8 bases and J by 3 bases, and 10 bases separated the two germline ends. The length of the CDR3 is 12 residues. The CDR3 nucleotides are TGTGCCAGCTCACGAGGGGACACTGAAGCTTTCTTT. This gives the protein CASSRGDTEAFF.

This clonotype was counted ten times or more. In nucleotides, the CDR3 is TGTGCCAGTAGTTCCGGACTAGCGGGGTCTGATACGCAGTATTTT. This encodes CASSSGLAGSDTQYF. The rearrangement links TRBV19 to TRBJ2-3; 12 bases are a match to TRBD2. V shed 5 bases and J 6 bases; nucleotides not matched to a gene: 6. Germline loops: CDR1 LNHDA, CDR2 SQIVND (reference sequence). The CDR3 spans 15 residues.

This clonotype occurred many times. V gene TRBV24-1 combines with J gene TRBJ2-1; 7 bases are shared with TRBD2. CDR3 size: 18 residues. The V segment lost 4 bases and the J segment 4 bases; nucleotides outside the gene matches: 15. Looked up from germline, CDR1 is KGHDR and CDR2 is SFDVKD. Written as DNA, the CDR3 is TGTGCCACCAGTGACTTTCGGCTAGCGGAGAGCCAGTACAATGAGCAGTTCTTC. Amino acids: CATSDFRLAESQYNEQFF.

This clonotype was recorded many times. The V call is TRBV19, the J call TRBJ1-1; 8 bases line up with TRBD1. The CDR3 contains 13 residues. Germline V gene sequence: CDR1 LNHDA, CDR2 SQIVND (reference sequence). Trimming cost V 7 bases and J 3 bases; bases outside gene matches: 4. The CDR3 DNA sequence: TGTGCCAGTAATGACAGGGGAGACACTGAAGCTTTCTTT. Amino acid sequence: CASNDRGDTEAFF.

This chain joins TRBV30 and TRBJ1-2; 7 nucleotides agree with TRBD1. Losses at the gene ends were 3 bases for V and 2 bases for J; bases not matched to a gene: 6. Per the germline V gene, CDR1 is GTSNPN and CDR2 is SVGIG (reference sequence). This CDR3 is 14 amino acids long. The CDR3: CAWSLPGQNYGYTF. The DNA of the CDR3 is TGTGCCTGGAGCCTACCGGGACAGAACTATGGCTACACCTTC.

This sequence joins TRBV2 and TRBJ1-5; the match to TRBD1 covers 12 bases. Per the germline V gene, CDR1 is SNHLY and CDR2 is FYNNEI. The CDR3 totals 16 residues. The V and J ends lost 8 bases and 2 bases, in that order; junction bases with no gene match: 7. CDR3 amino acids: CASGGQGAFGNQPQHF. CDR3 coding DNA: TGTGCCAGCGGGGGACAGGGGGCCTTCGGCAATCAGCCCCAGCATTTT.